Listed below are T cell receptor beta chains from one sample, sequenced in a study of T cell repertoires in cytomegalovirus infection. A single record per CDR3 protein comes from TCRdb applying MiXCR to the reads. Altogether 200,000 to 250,000 distinct CDR3 sequences are present, roughly 22% being singletons, with the ten largest covering roughly 18%. Sequencing input: CD8+ T cells from PBMCs. The receptors come from a human donor in good health (CMV status not recorded). Some clones in this sample may be carry-over from other donors' samples. Each CDR3 is given with its conserved first and last residue.

V	J	CDR3
TRBV7-6	TRBJ2-1	CASSFTSGGLINEQFF
TRBV24-1	TRBJ1-3	CATSDSRAGGNTIYF
TRBV6-1	TRBJ2-1	CASRPTQGYNEQFF
TRBV28	TRBJ1-2	CASSPPGVTYGYTF
TRBV5-1	TRBJ1-1	CASSLEGQAVEAFF
TRBV20-1	TRBJ1-2	CSARVNTDYGYTF
TRBV7-2	TRBJ2-7	CASSFRQGLYEQYF
TRBV7-6	TRBJ2-7	CASSPEGGGSDEQYF
TRBV7-6	TRBJ1-1	CASSLGGFPEAFF
TRBV28	TRBJ2-1	CAFGDARGGLGEQFF
TRBV28	TRBJ2-7	CASSPGTGAYEQYF
TRBV4-1	TRBJ1-1	CASSPYVGSEAFF
TRBV9	TRBJ1-1	CASRPRQEWGNTEAFF
TRBV9	TRBJ1-2	CASSPGVSAGYTF
TRBV20-1	TRBJ2-7	CSARDLGSSYEQYF
TRBV10-3	TRBJ1-4	CAISESAEKLFF
TRBV11-1	TRBJ2-7	CASSPGAHEQYF
TRBV7-8	TRBJ2-3	CASSFLTSTDTQYF
TRBV28	TRBJ1-1	CASSLYTVGITEAFF
TRBV6-5	TRBJ2-1	CASSYCGGLYNEQFF
TRBV27	TRBJ1-2	CASSARPLPNYGYTF
TRBV7-9	TRBJ1-3	CASTHSWQTDTIYF
TRBV2	TRBJ2-1	CASSLGLAGGQEQFF
TRBV7-2	TRBJ2-5	CASSLDLSGGAGETQYF
TRBV7-9	TRBJ1-4	CASSLVSGSGEKLFF
TRBV25-1	TRBJ1-5	CASSETGFYQPQHF
TRBV20-1	TRBJ2-5	CSARSGTSGMETQYF
TRBV14	TRBJ2-7	CASSLTGTHEQYF
TRBV5-6	TRBJ2-7	CASSFTGTIYEQYF
TRBV28	TRBJ2-3	CASSLLAASTDTQYF